Below, 22 T cell receptor beta chains from the same sample are listed, as sequenced in a study of lymphopenia after photon versus proton radiotherapy. The repertoire was sequenced with immunoSEQ multiplex PCR; TCRdb's copy has only in-frame clones and lacks some. The sample yields around 55,000 clones, 70% to 85% seen once. Sample: peripheral blood, taken from a patient treated with proton-based radiotherapy. All receptors come from a man in his sixties with pancreatic cancer.

V is TRBV19 and J is TRBJ2-1, with 7 nucleotides matching TRBD2. The CDR3 runs 15 residues. The trim removed 1 base at V and 8 bases at J, leaving 8 bases unmatched. Germline lookup yields CDR1 LNHDA and CDR2 SQIVND (reference sequence). The DNA of the CDR3 is TGTGCCAGTAGTATAGCTAGCGGAAGGAAGGATGAGCAGTTCTTC. Amino acids: CASSIASGRKDEQFF.

This sequence joins TRBV6-6 and TRBJ2-7, with TRBD2 matching 8 bases. V shed 8 bases and J 6 bases; nucleotides not matched to a gene: 6. CDR3 length equals 12 residues. The germline V gene encodes CDR1 MNHNY and CDR2 SVGAGI (reference sequence). CDR3 nucleotides: TGTGCCAGCGCTAGCGGGCTTGGCGAGCAGTACTTC. This encodes CASASGLGEQYF.

The CDR3 sequence is CASSIGTNQPQHF. CDR3 DNA: TGTGCCAGTAGTATAGGTACGAATCAGCCCCAGCATTTT. This chain joins TRBV19 and TRBJ1-5; D not certain. The length of the CDR3 is 13 residues. The germline CDR1 and CDR2 sequences are LNHDA and SQIVND (reference sequence). The ends were cut back, 1 base at V and 4 bases at J, with 5 bases in the middle.

This chain joins TRBV25-1 and TRBJ2-7, with 7 nucleotides matching TRBD2. This CDR3 is built from 15 residues. Trimming took 5 bases from V and 5 from J; bases not matched to a gene: 12. CDR1 and CDR2 from the germline V gene are MGHDK and SYGVNS. CDR3 region: CASSPPLGGSHEQYF. DNA of the CDR3: TGTGCCAGCAGTCCCCCTCTCGGCGGGAGCCACGAGCAGTACTTC.

The chain combines TRBV15 with TRBJ2-7, with TRBD1 as a possible D gene (5 bases). Trimming removed 2 bases from V and 6 bases from J, with 14 bases in between. CDR3 length: 14 amino acids. Germline V gene data show CDR1 as LNHNV and CDR2 as YYDKDF (reference sequence). The chain's CDR3 is CATSRLLTDSEQYF. CDR3 DNA: TGTGCCACCAGCAGATTACTGACAGATTCCGAGCAGTACTTC.

The V gene is TRBV7-3, the J gene TRBJ2-2; TRBD2 aligns across 9 bases. The CDR3 loop spans 14 amino acids. The V gene end was trimmed by 4 bases and the J gene end by 5 bases; junction bases not matched to a gene: 2. CDR1 and CDR2 (germline): SGHTA, FQGTGA. CDR3 nucleotide sequence: TGTGCCAGCAGCTCAGGACTAGCGACCGGGGAGCTGTTTTTT. Translation: CASSSGLATGELFF.

V is TRBV7-3 and J is TRBJ2-1; 9 nucleotides line up with TRBD2. Germline V lookup: CDR1 SGHTA, CDR2 FQGTGA. V shed 6 bases and J 5 bases; nucleotides not matched to a gene: 8. This CDR3 comprises 15 residues. In DNA, the CDR3 is TGTGCCAGCAGTTCGCTAGCGGGGATAAACAATGAGCAGTTCTTC. It translates to CASSSLAGINNEQFF. Drawing the rest from reference TRBV7-3 and TRBJ2-1, the complete variable domain is GAGVSQTPSNKVTEKGKYVELRCDPISGHTALYWYRQSLGQGPEFLIYFQGTGAADDSGLPNDRFFAVRPEGSVSTLKIQRTERGDSAVYLCASSSLAGINNEQFFGPGTRLTVL.

The chain is built from TRBV28 and TRBJ1-5; D perhaps matches TRBD1 (5 bases). CDR1 is MDHEN, CDR2 SYDVKM, per germline. CDR3 size: 15 residues. V was clipped by 5 bases and J by 3 bases, with 14 bases between them. DNA of the CDR3: TGTGCCAGCAGTACGGGTCAGGGAATCAATCAGCCCCAGCATTTT. This encodes CASSTGQGINQPQHF.

J is TRBJ1-5 and V is TRBV28, with D possibly matching TRBD1 (6 bases). Between the trimmed V and J ends, which lost 7 bases and 0 bases, there was a span of 13 bases. The CDR3 is made up of 15 amino acids. Germline V gene sequence: CDR1 MDHEN, CDR2 SYDVKM. The CDR3 spells CASKTGGASNQPQHF. The DNA for the CDR3 is TGTGCCAGCAAGACTGGGGGCGCTAGCAATCAGCCCCAGCATTTT.

The chain combines TRBV6-5 with TRBJ1-1; D is ambiguous. In germline, CDR1 is MNHEY, CDR2 SVGAGI. CDR3 length: 13 amino acids. The ends were cut back, 6 bases at V and 6 bases at J, with 14 bases in the middle. This CDR3 is CASSLQGLSEAFF. In nucleotides, the CDR3 is TGTGCCAGCAGCCTCCAAGGACTCTCTGAAGCTTTCTTT.

This clone has just one count. J is TRBJ2-7 and V is TRBV10-1; D remains unclear. Looked up from germline, CDR1 is WNHNN and CDR2 is SYGVQD (reference sequence). The V and J ends lost 0 bases and 3 bases respectively, with 9 bases between them. The CDR3 loop spans 14 amino acids. The CDR3 region is CASSESPANYEQYF. Written as DNA, the CDR3 is TGCGCCAGCAGTGAGTCTCCGGCCAACTACGAGCAGTACTTC.

This sequence joins TRBV19 and TRBJ2-5; 8 positions match TRBD1. V lost 1 base to trimming and J lost 2 bases; unmatched junction nucleotides: 3. Germline assignment: CDR1 LNHDA and CDR2 SQIVND (reference sequence). The CDR3 consists of 15 residues. CDR3 residues: CASSIAQGAQETQYF. CDR3 DNA sequence: TGTGCCAGTAGTATAGCCCAGGGGGCTCAAGAGACCCAGTACTTC.

This clone has a handful of counts. The V call is TRBV27, the J call TRBJ2-7; a weak D match, TRBD1 (6 bases). The length of the CDR3 is 11 residues. V shed 6 bases and J shed 5 bases, with 8 bases lying between them. The germline gives CDR1 MNHEY, CDR2 SMNVEV (reference sequence). For the CDR3, the DNA is TGTGCCAGCAGCAAGGGGGACGAGCAGTACTTC. Translated: CASSKGDEQYF.

The count of this clone is one. This chain connects TRBV28 to TRBJ2-7; the D gene could be TRBD1 or TRBD2 (5 bases each). Germline V gene sequence: CDR1 MDHEN, CDR2 SYDVKM. V lost 6 bases and J lost 1, with 16 bases in between. The CDR3 loop spans 15 amino acids. CDR3 nucleotide sequence: TGTGCCAGCAGCCGTCAGGGTGGGGGATCCTACGAGCAGTACTTC. Residues: CASSRQGGGSYEQYF.

The chain carries TRBV6-1 and TRBJ2-3, with 15 nucleotides matching TRBD2. V shed 4 bases and J 6 bases; nucleotides not matched to a gene: 2. CDR3 length: 15 amino acids. Germline V gene data show CDR1 as MNHNS and CDR2 as SASEGT. CDR3 protein: CASSGGTSGRDTQYF. DNA of the CDR3: TGTGCCAGCAGTGGGGGGACTAGCGGGAGGGATACGCAGTATTTT.

The V and J genes are TRBV30 and TRBJ2-5; D gene uncertain. CDR1 is GTSNPN, CDR2 SVGIG, per germline (reference sequence). There are 10 residues in the CDR3. Trimming stripped 1 base from V and 3 bases from J, with 0 bases between. The CDR3 nucleotides read TGTGCCTGGAGTGAAGAGACCCAGTACTTC. Its protein is CAWSEETQYF.

The chain employs TRBV11-3 and TRBJ2-1, with 7 bases fitting TRBD1. The J segment lost 7 bases and the V segment lost 4 bases, leaving 4 bases of the junction unmatched. CDR3 length: 13 amino acids. The germline V gene encodes CDR1 SGHNT and CDR2 YENEEA. Written as DNA, the CDR3 is TGTGCCAGCAGCTCAGGGGGAACGAATGAGCAGTTCTTC. Encoded protein: CASSSGGTNEQFF.

Points on this clone: This may stem from a read error, because a much larger clone lies one nucleotide away. The chain combines TRBV11-2 with TRBJ1-2; TRBD1 matches at 10 bases. The CDR3 contains 18 residues. Germline CDR1 reads SGHAT; CDR2 reads FQNNGV. DNA of the CDR3: TGTGCCAACAGCTTAGGGCGAGGGACAGGGGTCCCTAACTATGGCTACACCTTC. Residues: CANSLGRGTGVPNYGYTF. Filled out from reference TRBV11-2 and TRBJ1-2, the complete variable domain reads EAGVAQSPRYKIIEKRQSVAFWCNPISGHATLYWYQQILGQGPKLLIQFQNNGVVDDSQLPKDRFSAERLKGVDSTLKIQPAKLEDSAVYLCANSLGRGTGVPNYGYTFGSGTRLTVV.

V is TRBV7-2 and J is TRBJ1-1; D is ambiguous. V shed 4 bases and J shed 3 bases, with 12 bases lying between them. The CDR3 contains 14 residues. Germline V lookup: CDR1 SGHTA, CDR2 FQGNSA. This CDR3 reads CASSSGPSYTEAFF. CDR3 in DNA: TGTGCCAGCAGCTCCGGACCCTCGTACACTGAAGCTTTCTTT.

V and J are TRBV28 and TRBJ2-7, with D tentatively TRBD1 (5 bases). Germline-derived CDR1 and CDR2 are MDHEN and SYDVKM. CDR3 length equals 11 residues. Deletions cut 3 bases from V and 8 bases from J, with 8 bases between. CDR3 protein: CASSFGQKQYF. The CDR3 nucleotides read TGTGCCAGCAGTTTCGGACAAAAGCAGTACTTC.

The V and J genes are TRBV18 and TRBJ2-5; D is unclear. The CDR3 is made up of 12 amino acids. Trimming cost V 2 bases and J 0 bases, with 1 base left between them. Germline V CDR1 and CDR2: KGHSH, LQKENI. The CDR3 bases are TGTGCCAGCTCACCAAACCAAGAGACCCAGTACTTC. Translated: CASSPNQETQYF.

The rearrangement uses TRBV7-9 and TRBJ2-1; TRBD2 aligns across 7 bases. Germline values: CDR1 SEHNR, CDR2 FQNEAQ (reference sequence). V lost 1 base, J lost 9 bases, and 3 bases stayed unmatched. This CDR3 has 13 amino acids. The CDR3, as DNA: TGTGCCAGCAGCTTAGGCGGGAGCGGTGAGCAGTTCTTC. This encodes CASSLGGSGEQFF.